This TCR beta chain was obtained from a study of vaccination effects on CD4 cells after COVID-19. As regards this clone: Its target is not known.

Here immunoSEQ multiplex PCR was the method, and the copy in TCRdb shows in-frame clones only, minus some. Among 40,000 or so clones, around 76% were seen once, and the ten largest hold less than 3.5%. Trimming cost V 4 bases and J 0 bases, with 7 bases left between them. Germline assignment: CDR1 SNHLY and CDR2 FYNNEI. The CDR3 has 15 amino acids. Culturing for approximately 10 days preceded CD4+ T cell isolation. In the vaccine recipients, nucleocapsid antibodies were negative and there was no prior SARS-CoV-2 infection. IL-2 medium took the place of half the medium on both days 3 and 7. The starting material was CD4+ T cells from PBMCs cultured without peptide, obtained before COVID-19 vaccination. This chain joins TRBV2 and TRBJ2-6; D not certain. The sequence was obtained from a human donor who received a COVID-19 vaccine. CDR3 loop: CASSVIPSGANVLTF. CDR3 in DNA: TGTGCCAGCAGTGTGATCCCCTCTGGGGCCAACGTCCTGACTTTC.